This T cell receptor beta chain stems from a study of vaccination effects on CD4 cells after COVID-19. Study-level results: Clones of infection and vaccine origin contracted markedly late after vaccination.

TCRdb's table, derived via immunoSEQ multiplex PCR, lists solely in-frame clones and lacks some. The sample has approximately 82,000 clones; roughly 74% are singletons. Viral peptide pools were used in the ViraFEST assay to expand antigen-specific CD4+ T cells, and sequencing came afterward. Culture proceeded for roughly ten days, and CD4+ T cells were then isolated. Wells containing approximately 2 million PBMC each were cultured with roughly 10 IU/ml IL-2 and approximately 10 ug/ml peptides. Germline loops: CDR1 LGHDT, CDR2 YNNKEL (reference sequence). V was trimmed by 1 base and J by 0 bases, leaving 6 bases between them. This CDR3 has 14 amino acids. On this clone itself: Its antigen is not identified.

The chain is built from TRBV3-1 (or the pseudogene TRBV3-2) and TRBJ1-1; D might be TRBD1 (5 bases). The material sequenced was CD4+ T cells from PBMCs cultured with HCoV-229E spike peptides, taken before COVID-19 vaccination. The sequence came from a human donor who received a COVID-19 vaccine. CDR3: CASSQAGLNTEAFF. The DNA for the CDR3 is TGTGCCAGCAGCCAAGCAGGGTTGAACACTGAAGCTTTCTTT.